These 19 T cell receptor beta chains share one sample of origin, sequenced in a study of blood T cell repertoires in COVID-19. Assay: immunoSEQ multiplex PCR; the TCRdb copy retains only in-frame clones and omits some. The profile shows hundreds of thousands of clones, about 90% of them singletons. The specimen was peripheral blood. The source of these receptors is a woman between 45 and 65 years old with COVID-19, enrolled during active disease.

This clone appeared a few times. V usage is TRBV2 and J usage is TRBJ2-7; 7 positions match TRBD2. The CDR3 contains 14 residues. Germline trimming cut 4 bases from V and 0 bases from J; bases unmatched to any gene: 3. CDR1 SNHLY and CDR2 FYNNEI come from the germline V gene. The CDR3 protein is CASSGRGVSYEQYF. CDR3 DNA: TGTGCCAGCAGTGGTCGGGGGGTCTCCTACGAGCAGTACTTC.

The gene calls are TRBV4-1 and TRBJ2-7; 11 positions match TRBD1. Germline V gene sequence: CDR1 MGHRA, CDR2 YSYEKL. V lost 4 bases to trimming and J lost 9 bases; unmatched junction nucleotides: 8. The CDR3 consists of 14 residues. CDR3 protein: CASSRDRGDTRQYF. In DNA form, the CDR3 reads TGCGCCAGCAGCCGGGACAGGGGGGATACGAGGCAGTACTTC.

The chain links TRBV7-8 to TRBJ1-6; tentative D call: TRBD1 (5 bases). The germline V gene has CDR1 SGHVS and CDR2 FQNEAQ. CDR3 length: 15 amino acids. V was cut by 0 bases and J by 9 bases, with 12 bases left in between. CDR3 nucleotide sequence: TGTGCCAGCAGCTTAGCGTTTCAGGGCAGTTCACCCCTCCACTTT. Translated: CASSLAFQGSSPLHF.

V and J are TRBV19 and TRBJ2-1; 12 positions agree with TRBD2. This CDR3 region has 14 residues. With V trimmed by 10 bases and J by 9 bases, 10 bases remained unmatched. Germline CDR1 is LNHDA and CDR2 is SQIVND (reference sequence). CDR3 sequence: CATTLRTSGTEQFF. The CDR3 DNA reads as TGTGCCACCACGCTAAGGACTAGCGGGACTGAGCAGTTCTTC.

DNA for the CDR3: TGTGCCAGCATCAAAAGGTCAGGGGGGAAGTACGAGCAGTACTTC. Its translation: CASIKRSGGKYEQYF. The J gene is TRBJ2-7, the V gene TRBV2; D may be TRBD1 (7 bases). The CDR3 contains 15 residues. Trimming cost V 7 bases and J 4 bases, with 20 bases left between them. CDR1 and CDR2 (germline): SNHLY, FYNNEI.

For the CDR3, the DNA is TGTGCCACCAGTAACGGGGGTAGGGGCGGGAGATTCGGCCAAGAGACCCAGTACTTC. It translates to CATSNGGRGGRFGQETQYF. The chain is built from TRBV24-1 and TRBJ2-5; TRBD2 matches 7 bases. Trimming took 6 bases from V and 1 from J; bases not matched to a gene: 19. The V gene's germline CDR1 is KGHDR and CDR2 SFDVKD. This CDR3 has 19 residues.

V usage is TRBV14 and J usage is TRBJ2-5; D gene ambiguous. This CDR3 has 13 amino acids. V shed 4 bases and J shed 2 bases, with 8 bases lying between them. Germline V gene lookup returns CDR1 SGHDN and CDR2 FVKESK. For the CDR3, the DNA is TGTGCCAGCAGCCGAGGTCTTCAAGAGACCCAGTACTTC. Translating it yields CASSRGLQETQYF.

The chain carries TRBV18 and TRBJ2-5; 13 bases fit TRBD2. Looked up from germline, CDR1 is KGHSH and CDR2 is LQKENI. The CDR3 is 15 amino acids. J lost 8 bases, V lost 4 bases, and 7 bases had no gene match. CDR3 amino acids: CASSRGLAGVLTQYF. CDR3 nucleotides: TGTGCCAGCTCACGAGGACTAGCGGGAGTGTTAACCCAGTACTTC.

V is TRBV2 and J is TRBJ1-3, with 8 bases lining up with TRBD1. J was trimmed by 0 bases and V by 6 bases; bases with no gene match: 4. The germline V gene encodes CDR1 SNHLY and CDR2 FYNNEI. CDR3 size: 15 residues. The CDR3 sequence is CASRGQAISGNTIYF. The CDR3 DNA reads as TGTGCCAGCAGGGGACAGGCAATCTCTGGAAACACCATATATTTT.

V usage is TRBV3-1 (or the pseudogene TRBV3-2) and J usage is TRBJ2-5, with 7 bases fitting TRBD2. V lost 1 base, J lost 5 bases, and 7 bases stayed unmatched. The CDR3 totals 15 residues. Germline V CDR1 and CDR2: LGHDT, YNNKEL (reference sequence). CDR3 region: CASSQGLAGSETQYF. The CDR3 coding sequence is TGTGCCAGCAGCCAAGGACTAGCCGGGTCGGAGACCCAGTACTTC.

This clone occurred once. This rearrangement joins TRBV6-2 or TRBV6-3 to TRBJ2-1; D is undetermined. Germline V gene data show CDR1 as MNHEY and CDR2 as SVGEGT. The CDR3 has 15 amino acids. The V end lost 6 bases, the J end lost 3 bases, and 15 bases lay between the germline ends. The CDR3 region has the DNA TGTGCCAGCAGCACCCGACGGCAGGACTACAATGAGCAGTTCTTC. Translating it yields CASSTRRQDYNEQFF.

The chain couples TRBV11-2 to TRBJ2-5; 9 bases match TRBD2. V shed 5 bases, J shed 5 bases, and the junction held 3 bases outside the gene matches. CDR1 SGHAT and CDR2 FQNNGV come from the germline V gene. CDR3 length: 13 residues. The CDR3 DNA sequence: TGTGCCAGCAGCACGGGACTAGCCGAGACCCAGTACTTC. Translating gives CASSTGLAETQYF.

The V gene is TRBV21-1, the J gene TRBJ1-6; the DNA was not compared with TRBD1, the D call given in the table. TRBV21-1 is an annotated pseudogene. This CDR3 is built from 17 residues. CDR3 protein: CASSISGEQAINSPLHF. In nucleotides, the CDR3 is TGTGCCAGCAGTATAAGTGGAGAACAGGCCATTAATTCACCCCTCCACTTT.

The rearrangement links TRBV10-2 to TRBJ1-3; D uncertain. Trimming removed 4 bases from V and 3 bases from J, with 7 bases in between. The CDR3 totals 13 residues. Germline CDR1 and CDR2: WSHSY and SAAADI. CDR3 loop: CASSANSGNTIYF. The DNA for the CDR3 is TGCGCCAGCAGTGCTAACAGTGGAAACACCATATATTTT.

This clone appeared once. The chain employs TRBV7-9 and TRBJ2-7; D unresolved. V lost 4 bases and J lost 0, with 19 bases in between. Germline values: CDR1 SEHNR, CDR2 FQNEAQ (reference sequence). The length of the CDR3 is 17 residues. CDR3 loop: CASSSSPLEFNSYEQYF. Written as DNA, the CDR3 is TGTGCCAGCAGCTCCTCCCCGTTAGAGTTCAACTCCTACGAGCAGTACTTC.

The rearrangement links TRBV5-4 to TRBJ2-7; no reliable D call. Germline V gives CDR1 SGHNT, CDR2 YYREEE (reference sequence). The CDR3 contains 15 residues. Deletions cut 0 bases from V and 0 bases from J, with 10 bases between. The CDR3 DNA reads TGTGCCAGCAGCTTGGATGAGAGGCCCTCCTACGAGCAGTACTTC. Protein: CASSLDERPSYEQYF.

This chain connects TRBV19 to TRBJ2-3; D is unresolved. This CDR3 comprises 13 residues. Germline V lookup: CDR1 LNHDA, CDR2 SQIVND (reference sequence). Trimming shortened V by 2 bases and J by 3 bases, and 6 bases separated the two germline ends. CDR3 region: CASSIWPTDTQYF. The DNA of the CDR3 is TGTGCCAGTAGTATATGGCCGACAGATACGCAGTATTTT.

The CDR3 DNA follows: TGTGCCAGCAAGGGGACAGGGGGGAGCTCCTATAATTCACCCCTCCACTTT. As protein: CASKGTGGSSYNSPLHF. V is TRBV2 and J is TRBJ1-6; the match to TRBD1 covers 11 bases. This CDR3 is built from 17 residues. CDR1 and CDR2 from the germline V gene are SNHLY and FYNNEI. The J segment lost 0 bases and the V segment lost 7 bases, leaving 5 bases of the junction unmatched.

The chain recombines TRBV24-1 with TRBJ2-7; a weak D match, TRBD1 (7 bases). The germline CDR1 and CDR2 sequences are KGHDR and SFDVKD. Trimming took 4 bases from V and 5 from J, leaving 23 bases between them. This CDR3 has 17 amino acids. In DNA, the CDR3 is TGTGCCACCAGTGACACACTGCAGGGGGGAACATCCCACGAGCAGTACTTC. Its protein is CATSDTLQGGTSHEQYF.